This is a list of T cell receptor beta chains from one sample in a study of OX40 agonist ivuxolimab in advanced cancers. Clones were read by immunoSEQ multiplex PCR, and TCRdb kept only the in-frame ones, dropping some. The sample contains around 72,000 clones, about 91% of which appear only once. Sequenced material: CD4+ or CD8+ T cells sorted from blood, taken in a trial of the OX40 agonist ivuxolimab. These receptors were taken from an adult with an advanced solid tumor such as melanoma, head and neck, liver or kidney cancer. CDR3s include the opening cysteine and the closing phenylalanine or tryptophan. The order of the fields is CDR3 protein, CDR3 DNA, V gene, clone size, J gene, D gene. The D gene is left open where the match is weak. Clone size, where shown, is once, few, many, or a class for clones that have expanded.

CASSQVLIQGQDAYEQYF | TGTGCCAGCAGCCAAGTGCTAATCCAGGGACAGGATGCCTACGAGCAGTACTTC | TRBV4-2 | . | TRBJ2-7 | TRBD1
CASRVQVGNTIYF | TGTGCCAGCCGGGTCCAAGTCGGAAACACCATATATTTT | TRBV6-1 | . | TRBJ1-3 | .
CASSLGGATMKQFF | TGTGCCAGCAGCTTAGGAGGGGCGACAATGAAGCAGTTCTTC | TRBV11-3 | . | TRBJ2-1 | .
CASSIPGQGLSQPQHF | TGTGCCAGTAGTATCCCCGGCCAGGGCTTAAGTCAGCCCCAGCATTTT | TRBV19 | . | TRBJ1-5 | .
CASSLGFLNTGELFF | TGTGCCAGCAGCTTGGGGTTCCTGAACACCGGGGAGCTGTTTTTT | TRBV5-6 | . | TRBJ2-2 | .
CASSPQGTDIQYF | TGTGCCAGCAGCCCACAGGGGACGGACATTCAGTACTTC | TRBV7-9 | . | TRBJ2-4 | TRBD1
CASSLPRGGNTEAFF | TGTGCCAGCAGCTTACCCAGGGGTGGGAACACTGAAGCTTTCTTT | TRBV5-5 | . | TRBJ1-1 | .
CASSWDGTSERDTQYF | TGTGCCAGCAGCTGGGACGGGACTAGCGAAAGAGATACGCAGTATTTT | TRBV7-9 | . | TRBJ2-3 | TRBD2
CASSLHSPRTDTQYF | TGTGCCAGCAGCTTACACAGCCCCCGCACAGATACGCAGTATTTT | TRBV7-9 | . | TRBJ2-3 | .
CASSADSSGNTIYF | TGTGCCAGCAGCGCGGACAGCTCTGGAAACACCATATATTTT | TRBV7-2 | . | TRBJ1-3 | .
CASSLDWTDLLAGELFF | TGTGCCAGCAGCTTAGATTGGACGGATTTGCTCGCCGGGGAGCTGTTTTTT | TRBV11-2 | . | TRBJ2-2 | .
CASSTRQVIEQFF | TGTGCCAGCAGCACCCGACAGGTCATTGAGCAGTTCTTC | TRBV7-8 | . | TRBJ2-1 | .
CASSPGGGFTDTQYF | TGTGCCAGCAGCCCCGGGGGTGGGTTCACAGATACGCAGTATTTT | TRBV11-2 | . | TRBJ2-3 | .
CSVGLGGGINTGELFF | TGCAGCGTTGGCCTCGGGGGAGGGATTAACACCGGGGAGCTGTTTTTT | TRBV29-1 | . | TRBJ2-2 | TRBD2
CASSRVAGVNEKLFF | TGTGCCAGCAGCCGGGTGGCAGGGGTCAATGAAAAACTGTTTTTT | TRBV5-5 | . | TRBJ1-4 | .
CASKLAGDRTDTQYF | TGTGCCAGCAAACTAGCGGGGGACCGCACAGATACGCAGTATTTT | TRBV6-5 | . | TRBJ2-3 | TRBD2
CASSPFSRGPGVIQYF | TGTGCCAGCTCACCATTCAGTCGGGGCCCAGGCGTGATTCAGTACTTC | TRBV18 | . | TRBJ2-4 | .
CASSQDSDSRRGYTF | TGCGCCAGCAGCCAAGATTCCGACTCCCGGCGGGGCTACACCTTC | TRBV4-1 | . | TRBJ1-2 | .
CASSSWGPYNEQFF | TGTGCCAGCAGTAGCTGGGGGCCCTACAATGAGCAGTTCTTC | TRBV27 | . | TRBJ2-1 | .
CASSEGDPKETQYF | TGCGCCAGCAGTGAGGGGGACCCAAAAGAGACCCAGTACTTC | TRBV10-1 | . | TRBJ2-5 | .
CASSFPGQPEPNYGYTF | TGTGCCAGCAGCTTCCCGGGACAGCCGGAGCCTAACTATGGCTACACCTTC | TRBV11-2 | . | TRBJ1-2 | TRBD1
CASSPPMGNTDTQYF | TGTGCCAGCTCACCACCGATGGGGAACACAGATACGCAGTATTTT | TRBV18 | . | TRBJ2-3 | .
CASSTQGGNTIYF | TGTGCCAGCAGCACCCAGGGGGGAAACACCATATATTTT | TRBV7-6 | once | TRBJ1-3 | .
CASSPRLAGYNEQFF | TGCGCCAGCAGTCCTAGACTAGCGGGCTACAATGAGCAGTTCTTC | TRBV5-1 | . | TRBJ2-1 | TRBD2
CASSNALTANTEAFF | TGTGCCAGCAGCAACGCGTTGACAGCAAACACTGAAGCTTTCTTT | TRBV28 | . | TRBJ1-1 | .
CASSEDRVNTEAFF | TGCGCCAGCAGTGAGGACAGGGTCAACACTGAAGCTTTCTTT | TRBV10-1 | once | TRBJ1-1 | TRBD1
CASSLAGGNEQYF | TGTGCCAGCAGCTTAGCGGGGGGGAACGAGCAGTACTTC | TRBV11-3 | . | TRBJ2-7 | TRBD2
CASSLRDSNQPQHF | TGTGCCAGCAGTCTCCGGGATAGCAATCAGCCCCAGCATTTT | TRBV27 | . | TRBJ1-5 | .
CASSPRTDTQYF | TGTGCCAGCAGTCCAAGGACAGATACGCAGTATTTT | TRBV7-2 | . | TRBJ2-3 | .
CASSDPTGHPGNTIYF | TGTGCCAGCAGCGACCCGACAGGGCATCCTGGAAACACCATATATTTT | TRBV5-4 | few | TRBJ1-3 | TRBD1
CASSEETGDYEQYF | TGTGCCAGCAGTGAGGAGACAGGGGACTACGAGCAGTACTTC | TRBV25-1 | . | TRBJ2-7 | TRBD1
CSANGLAGGRYQETQYF | TGCAGCGCCAACGGACTAGCGGGAGGCCGGTACCAAGAGACCCAGTACTTC | TRBV29-1 | . | TRBJ2-5 | TRBD2
CASSLVGTTQETQYF | TGTGCCAGCAGCTTAGTTGGGACTACCCAAGAGACCCAGTACTTC | TRBV11-1 | medium-sized | TRBJ2-5 | TRBD2
CASSFSGRTYEQYF | TGTGCCAGCAGCTTTAGCGGGCGTACCTACGAGCAGTACTTC | TRBV5-4 | once | TRBJ2-7 | TRBD2
CASSPGLAGGGTGELFF | TGTGCCAGCAGCCCGGGACTAGCGGGGGGTGGCACCGGGGAGCTGTTTTTT | TRBV5-4 | . | TRBJ2-2 | TRBD2
CASSAPTGGNTEAFF | TGTGCCAGCAGTGCCCCGACAGGAGGGAACACTGAAGCTTTCTTT | TRBV6-1 | . | TRBJ1-1 | .
CASSLVGENGYTF | TGTGCCAGCAGCTTGGTGGGGGAAAATGGCTACACCTTC | TRBV7-9 | . | TRBJ1-2 | .
CASSLGPETLGYQETQYF | TGCGCCAGCAGCTTGGGCCCAGAGACTTTAGGGTACCAAGAGACCCAGTACTTC | TRBV5-1 | . | TRBJ2-5 | .
CASSSGGNTDTQYF | TGTGCCAGCAGTTCAGGGGGCAACACAGATACGCAGTATTTT | TRBV28 | . | TRBJ2-3 | TRBD1
CASIWDSSTDTQYF | TGTGCCAGCATTTGGGACAGTAGCACAGATACGCAGTATTTT | TRBV2 | . | TRBJ2-3 | TRBD1
CSASRLETQYF | TGCAGTGCTAGTAGGTTAGAGACCCAGTACTTC | TRBV20-1 | . | TRBJ2-5 | .
CASSRDGRGTEAFF | TGTGCCAGCTCCCGGGACGGCCGGGGAACTGAAGCTTTCTTT | TRBV2 | . | TRBJ1-1 | .
CASSSPTSGIWQETQYF | TGTGCCAGCAGCTCCCCGACTAGCGGGATATGGCAAGAGACCCAGTACTTC | TRBV11-2 | . | TRBJ2-5 | TRBD2
CASRGARTLNTGELFF | TGTGCCAGCAGGGGGGCCCGGACACTGAACACCGGGGAGCTGTTTTTT | TRBV7-8 | few | TRBJ2-2 | .
CASTPRTGGDYGYTF | TGTGCCAGCACCCCCCGGACAGGGGGCGACTATGGCTACACCTTC | TRBV2 | . | TRBJ1-2 | TRBD1
CASSLRDRGQRGYTF | TGCGCCAGCAGCCTACGGGACAGGGGGCAAAGGGGCTACACCTTC | TRBV4-1 | . | TRBJ1-2 | TRBD1
CASSSPPDSSETQYF | TGTGCCAGCAGTTCGCCCCCGGACTCGTCAGAGACCCAGTACTTC | TRBV6-6 | . | TRBJ2-5 | .
CASSVSGGLGNEQFF | TGTGCCAGCAGCGTATCAGGGGGCTTGGGAAATGAGCAGTTCTTC | TRBV9 | . | TRBJ2-1 | TRBD1
CASGPVGSEDPQHF | TGTGCTAGTGGCCCAGTGGGGTCGGAGGATCCCCAGCATTTT | TRBV12-5 | few | TRBJ1-5 | .
CASSVVGQGVTDTQYF | TGTGCCAGCAGCGTAGTTGGGCAGGGGGTAACAGATACGCAGTATTTT | TRBV9 | few | TRBJ2-3 | TRBD1